A selection of T cell receptor beta chains follows, all from one sample in a study of identical twins. MiXCR, run by TCRdb on the 5' RACE reads, gives a single entry per CDR3 protein. Of more than 200,000 distinct CDR3 sequences listed, around 15% are singletons. Sequencing was done on a sample of memory (CD45RO+) T cells sorted from blood. These receptor sequences come from a young woman in good health. Both conserved end residues are part of each CDR3. D genes are given only for firm matches. Size is stated for part of the rows, as once, few or many counts, or as a class when the clone is expanded.

CDR3nt: TGCAGCGTCCTAAGCGGGATGGAGACCCAGTACTTC
CDR3aa: CSVLSGMETQYF
v_gene: TRBV29-1
abundance: many
j_gene: TRBJ2-5
d_gene: TRBD2

CDR3nt: TGTGCCAGCAGTTTACGACAGGGCGAAGATACGCAGTATTTT
CDR3aa: CASSLRQGEDTQYF
v_gene: TRBV12-3/TRBV12-4
abundance: many
j_gene: TRBJ2-3
d_gene: TRBD1

CDR3nt: TGTGCCAGCAGTGGGAGCGGGGGAGGCACAGATACGCAGTATTTT
CDR3aa: CASSGSGGGTDTQYF
v_gene: TRBV2
abundance: -
j_gene: TRBJ2-3
d_gene: TRBD2

CDR3nt: TGCGCCAGCAGCTTTAGCGCGGGAGGGCGCACAGATACGCAGTATTTT
CDR3aa: CASSFSAGGRTDTQYF
v_gene: TRBV5-1
abundance: few
j_gene: TRBJ2-3
d_gene: TRBD2

CDR3nt: TGCAGCGTTGAAAACCGACAGGCCACAGATACGCAGTATTTT
CDR3aa: CSVENRQATDTQYF
v_gene: TRBV29-1
abundance: -
j_gene: TRBJ2-3
d_gene: -

CDR3nt: TGTGCCAGCAGCCAAGATTCGTACGGGGCCCTGAGGGAGCAGTACTTC
CDR3aa: CASSQDSYGALREQYF
v_gene: TRBV3-1
abundance: -
j_gene: TRBJ2-7
d_gene: -

CDR3nt: TGTGCCAGCAGCTTAAGTGGCTACTCCTACGAGCAGTACTTC
CDR3aa: CASSLSGYSYEQYF
v_gene: TRBV7-2
abundance: -
j_gene: TRBJ2-7
d_gene: -

CDR3nt: TGCGCCAGCAGCCAACCCGGGGCGGGAACTGGGGCCAACGTCCTGACTTTC
CDR3aa: CASSQPGAGTGANVLTF
v_gene: TRBV4-3
abundance: -
j_gene: TRBJ2-6
d_gene: -

CDR3nt: TGCAGTGCTAGGGCAAACAGTGGTTTCATGAATACGCAGTATTTT
CDR3aa: CSARANSGFMNTQYF
v_gene: TRBV20-1
abundance: many
j_gene: TRBJ2-3
d_gene: -

CDR3nt: TGCGCCAGCAGCTCCGGGACTAGCTTCGATACGCAGTATTTT
CDR3aa: CASSSGTSFDTQYF
v_gene: TRBV5-1
abundance: few
j_gene: TRBJ2-3
d_gene: TRBD2

CDR3nt: TGTGCCAGCAGCCGGATGTTGACTAGCAGAGACAATGAGCAGTTCTTC
CDR3aa: CASSRMLTSRDNEQFF
v_gene: TRBV7-9
abundance: few
j_gene: TRBJ2-1
d_gene: TRBD2

CDR3nt: TGTGCCAGCAGCTTGGGGGGGATCCCCTTAGGCGGCCAAGAGACCCAGTACTTC
CDR3aa: CASSLGGIPLGGQETQYF
v_gene: TRBV5-4
abundance: -
j_gene: TRBJ2-5
d_gene: -

CDR3nt: TGTGCCAGCAGTTCCCGACAGTCAGGGCAAGAGACCCAGTACTTC
CDR3aa: CASSSRQSGQETQYF
v_gene: TRBV28
abundance: -
j_gene: TRBJ2-5
d_gene: -

CDR3nt: TGTGCCAGCACCTCCTCCGGGACACTAACTGCAGATACGCAGTATTTT
CDR3aa: CASTSSGTLTADTQYF
v_gene: TRBV7-9
abundance: few
j_gene: TRBJ2-3
d_gene: -

CDR3nt: TGTGCCAGCAGCCCTCGTCAGGCTAGCGGGAGGGGTGAGCAGTTCTTC
CDR3aa: CASSPRQASGRGEQFF
v_gene: TRBV3-1
abundance: few
j_gene: TRBJ2-1
d_gene: TRBD2

CDR3nt: TGTGCCAGTAGTTCAGACCACCAAGAGACCCAGTACTTC
CDR3aa: CASSSDHQETQYF
v_gene: TRBV19
abundance: -
j_gene: TRBJ2-5
d_gene: -